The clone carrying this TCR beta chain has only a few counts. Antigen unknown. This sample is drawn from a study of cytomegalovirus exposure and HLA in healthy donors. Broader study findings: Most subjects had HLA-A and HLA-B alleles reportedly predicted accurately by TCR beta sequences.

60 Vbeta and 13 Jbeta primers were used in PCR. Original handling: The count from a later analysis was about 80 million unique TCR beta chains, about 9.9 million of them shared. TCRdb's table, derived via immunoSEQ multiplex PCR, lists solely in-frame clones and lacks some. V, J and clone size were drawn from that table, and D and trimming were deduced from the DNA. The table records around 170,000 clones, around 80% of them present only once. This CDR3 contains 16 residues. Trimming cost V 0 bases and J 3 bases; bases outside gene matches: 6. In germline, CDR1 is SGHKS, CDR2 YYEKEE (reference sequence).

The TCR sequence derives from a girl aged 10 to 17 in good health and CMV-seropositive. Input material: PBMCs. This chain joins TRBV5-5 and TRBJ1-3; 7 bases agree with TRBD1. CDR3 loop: CASSLGSRGYGNTIYF. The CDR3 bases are TGTGCCAGCAGCTTGGGTTCCAGGGGGTATGGAAACACCATATATTTT.